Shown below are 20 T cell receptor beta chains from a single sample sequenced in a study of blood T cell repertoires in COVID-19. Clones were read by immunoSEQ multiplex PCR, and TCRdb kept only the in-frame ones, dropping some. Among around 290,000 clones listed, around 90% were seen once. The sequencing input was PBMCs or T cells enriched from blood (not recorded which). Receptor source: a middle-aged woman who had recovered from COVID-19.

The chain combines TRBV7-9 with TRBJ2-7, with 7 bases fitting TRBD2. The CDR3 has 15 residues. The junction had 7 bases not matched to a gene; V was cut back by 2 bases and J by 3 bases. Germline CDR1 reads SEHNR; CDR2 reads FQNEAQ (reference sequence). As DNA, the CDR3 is TGTGCCAGCAGCTTAAGGGAGGGCCACCTCTACGAGCAGTACTTC. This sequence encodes CASSLREGHLYEQYF.

CDR3 sequence: CASQKLAGGPGEQYF. CDR3 DNA: TGTGCCAGCCAAAAACTAGCGGGAGGGCCAGGCGAGCAGTACTTC. This chain uses TRBV6-5 with TRBJ2-7, with TRBD2 matching 13 bases. Germline values: CDR1 MNHEY, CDR2 SVGAGI. There are 15 residues in the CDR3. Trimming cost V 8 bases and J 6 bases; bases outside gene matches: 10.

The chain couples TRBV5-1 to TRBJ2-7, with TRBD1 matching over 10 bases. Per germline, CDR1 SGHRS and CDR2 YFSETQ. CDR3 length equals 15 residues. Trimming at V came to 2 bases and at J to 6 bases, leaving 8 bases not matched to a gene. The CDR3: CASSFGSRDRGEQYF. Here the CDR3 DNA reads TGCGCCAGCAGCTTTGGGTCTCGGGACAGGGGCGAGCAGTACTTC. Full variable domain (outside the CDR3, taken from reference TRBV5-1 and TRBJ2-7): KAGVTQTPRYLIKTRGQQVTLSCSPISGHRSVSWYQQTPGQGLQFLFEYFSETQRNKGNFPGRFSGRQFSNSRSEMNVSTLELGDSALYLCASSFGSRDRGEQYFGPGTRLTVT.

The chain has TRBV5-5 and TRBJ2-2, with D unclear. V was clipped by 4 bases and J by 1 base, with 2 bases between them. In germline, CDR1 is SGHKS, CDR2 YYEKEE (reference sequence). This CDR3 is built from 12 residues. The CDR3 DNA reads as TGTGCCAGCAGCCTGAACACCGGGGAGCTGTTTTTT. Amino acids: CASSLNTGELFF.

The CDR3 bases are TGTGCCAGCAGCTTGCGCGGGGGAAACACCGGGGAGCTGTTTTTT. Translation gives CASSLRGGNTGELFF. The chain links TRBV5-6 to TRBJ2-2; 7 nucleotides align to TRBD2. There are 15 residues in the CDR3. The V gene end was trimmed by 1 base and the J gene end by 2 bases; junction bases not matched to a gene: 2. Germline V gene sequence: CDR1 SGHDT, CDR2 YYEEEE.

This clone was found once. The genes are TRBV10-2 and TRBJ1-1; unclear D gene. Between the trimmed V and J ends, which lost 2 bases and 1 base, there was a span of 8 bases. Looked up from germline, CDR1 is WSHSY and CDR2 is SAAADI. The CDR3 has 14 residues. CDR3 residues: CASSETRSNTEAFF. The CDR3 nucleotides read TGCGCCAGCAGTGAGACGAGGTCGAACACTGAAGCTTTCTTT.

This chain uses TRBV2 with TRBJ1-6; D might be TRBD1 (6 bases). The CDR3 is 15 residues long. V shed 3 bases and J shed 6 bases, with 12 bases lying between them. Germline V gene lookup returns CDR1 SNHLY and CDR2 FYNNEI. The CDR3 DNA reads TGTGCCAGCAGTGATGGGGGGGCCATTAATTCACCCCTCCACTTT. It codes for CASSDGGAINSPLHF. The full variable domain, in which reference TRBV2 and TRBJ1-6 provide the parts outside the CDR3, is EPEVTQTPSHQVTQMGQEVILRCVPISNHLYFYWYRQILGQKVEFLVSFYNNEISEKSEIFDDQFSVERPDGSNFTLKIRSTKLEDSAMYFCASSDGGAINSPLHFGNGTRLTVT.

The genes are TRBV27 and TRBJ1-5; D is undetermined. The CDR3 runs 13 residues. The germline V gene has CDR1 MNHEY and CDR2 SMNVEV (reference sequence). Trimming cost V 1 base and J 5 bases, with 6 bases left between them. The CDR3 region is CASSLWRDQPQHF. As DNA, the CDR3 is TGTGCCAGCAGTTTATGGAGAGATCAGCCCCAGCATTTT.

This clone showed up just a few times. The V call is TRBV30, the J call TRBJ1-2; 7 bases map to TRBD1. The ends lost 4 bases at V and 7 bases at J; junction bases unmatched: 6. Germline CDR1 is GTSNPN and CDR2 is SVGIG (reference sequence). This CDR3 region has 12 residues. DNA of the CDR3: TGTGCCTGGAATGCAGGGGGAGGTGGCTACACCTTC. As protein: CAWNAGGGGYTF.

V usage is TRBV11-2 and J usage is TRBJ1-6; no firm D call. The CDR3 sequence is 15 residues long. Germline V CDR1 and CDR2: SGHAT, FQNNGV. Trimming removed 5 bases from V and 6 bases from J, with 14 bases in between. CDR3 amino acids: CASSLGRRANSPLHF. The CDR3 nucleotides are TGTGCCAGCAGCCTTGGACGGCGGGCTAATTCACCCCTCCACTTT.

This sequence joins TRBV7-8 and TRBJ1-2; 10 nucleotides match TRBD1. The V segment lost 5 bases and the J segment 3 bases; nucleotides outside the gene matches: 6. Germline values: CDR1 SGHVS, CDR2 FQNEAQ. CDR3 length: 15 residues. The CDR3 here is CASSRRDRGHYGYTF. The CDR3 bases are TGTGCCAGCAGCCGCCGGGACAGGGGACACTATGGCTACACCTTC.

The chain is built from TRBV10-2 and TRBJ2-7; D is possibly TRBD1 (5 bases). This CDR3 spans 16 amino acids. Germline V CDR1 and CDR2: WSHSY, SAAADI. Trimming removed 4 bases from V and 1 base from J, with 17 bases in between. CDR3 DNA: TGCGCCAGCAGTGTCTCTCAGGGCAGTGGGTCCTACGAGCAGTACTTC. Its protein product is CASSVSQGSGSYEQYF.

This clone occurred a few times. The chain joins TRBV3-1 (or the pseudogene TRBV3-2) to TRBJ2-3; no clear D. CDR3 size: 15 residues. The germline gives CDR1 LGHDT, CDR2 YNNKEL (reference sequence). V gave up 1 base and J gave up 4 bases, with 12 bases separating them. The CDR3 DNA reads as TGTGCCAGCAGCCAAGTTGCTACGAGTGCAGATACGCAGTATTTT. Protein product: CASSQVATSADTQYF.

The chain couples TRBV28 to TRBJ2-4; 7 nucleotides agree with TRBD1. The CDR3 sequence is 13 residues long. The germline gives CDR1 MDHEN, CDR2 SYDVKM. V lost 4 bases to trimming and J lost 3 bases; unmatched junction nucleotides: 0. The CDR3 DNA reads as TGTGCCAGCAGTTGGGACAGCAAAAACATTCAGTACTTC. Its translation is CASSWDSKNIQYF.

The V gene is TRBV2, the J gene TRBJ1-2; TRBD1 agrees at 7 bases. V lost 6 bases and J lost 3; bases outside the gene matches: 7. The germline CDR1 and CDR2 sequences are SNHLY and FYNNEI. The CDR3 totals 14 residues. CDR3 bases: TGTGCCAGCAGGGGAAGGACAGGAGACTATGGCTACACCTTC. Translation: CASRGRTGDYGYTF.

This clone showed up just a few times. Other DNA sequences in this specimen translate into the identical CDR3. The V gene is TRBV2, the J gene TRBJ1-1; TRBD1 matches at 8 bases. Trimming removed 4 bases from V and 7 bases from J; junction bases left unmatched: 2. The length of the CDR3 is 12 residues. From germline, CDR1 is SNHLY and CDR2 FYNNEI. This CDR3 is CASSADRGEAFF. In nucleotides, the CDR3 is TGTGCCAGCAGTGCCGACAGGGGTGAAGCTTTCTTT.

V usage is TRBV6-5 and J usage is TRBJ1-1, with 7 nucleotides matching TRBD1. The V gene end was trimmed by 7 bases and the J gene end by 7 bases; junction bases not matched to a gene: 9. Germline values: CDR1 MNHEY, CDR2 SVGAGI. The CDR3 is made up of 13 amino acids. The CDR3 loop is CASISTGMHEAFF. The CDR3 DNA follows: TGTGCCAGCATCTCGACAGGGATGCATGAAGCTTTCTTT.

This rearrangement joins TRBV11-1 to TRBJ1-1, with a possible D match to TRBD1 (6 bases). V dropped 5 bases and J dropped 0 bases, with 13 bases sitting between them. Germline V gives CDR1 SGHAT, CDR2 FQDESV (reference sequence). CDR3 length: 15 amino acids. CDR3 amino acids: CASSRWGQVNTEAFF. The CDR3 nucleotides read TGTGCCAGCAGCCGATGGGGGCAGGTGAACACTGAAGCTTTCTTT.

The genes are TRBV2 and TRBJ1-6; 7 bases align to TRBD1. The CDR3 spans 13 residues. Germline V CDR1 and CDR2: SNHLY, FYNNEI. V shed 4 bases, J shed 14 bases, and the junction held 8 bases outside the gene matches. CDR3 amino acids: CASSADRVQALHF. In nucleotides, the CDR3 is TGTGCCAGCAGTGCCGACAGGGTTCAGGCCCTCCACTTT.

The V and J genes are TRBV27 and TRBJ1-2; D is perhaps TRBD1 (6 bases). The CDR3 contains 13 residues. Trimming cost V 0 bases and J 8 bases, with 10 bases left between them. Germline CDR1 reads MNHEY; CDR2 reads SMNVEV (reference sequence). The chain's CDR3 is CASSLSQDRGYTF. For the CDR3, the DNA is TGTGCCAGCAGTTTATCCCAGGACAGAGGCTACACCTTC.